Listed below are T cell receptor beta chains from one sample, sequenced in a study of shared clonotypes between healthy human individuals. Libraries were prepared by immunoSEQ multiplex PCR; TCRdb keeps only in-frame clonotypes and omits some of them. The profile shows 1.4 million to 1.5 million clones, around 95% of them singletons. What was sequenced was naive CD4+ T cells sorted from blood. The receptor set was obtained from a man aged 25 to 40 in good health. The CDR3 runs from the conserved cysteine through the conserved F or W. Each record gives: D gene, V gene, clone size, J gene, CDR3 DNA, CDR3 protein. The D gene is left open where the match is weak. Only part of the rows carry a size: once, few, many, or a class if the clone is expanded.

TRBD1	TRBV5-1	.	TRBJ1-5	TGCGCCAGCAGCTTGGGACAGGGAGATCAGCCCCAGCATTTT	CASSLGQGDQPQHF
TRBD1	TRBV28	.	TRBJ2-2	TGTGCCAGCAGGGAAGACAGGGGGCCCCCCGGGGAGCTGTTTTTT	CASREDRGPPGELFF
TRBD1	TRBV9	once	TRBJ2-5	TGTGCCAGCAGCATTGACAGGGGTCAGGGGGAGACCCAGTACTTC	CASSIDRGQGETQYF
TRBD2	TRBV2	.	TRBJ2-7	TGTGCCAGCAAGGGGGCTAGCGGGAGCATTGGGTCCTACGAGCAGTACTTC	CASKGASGSIGSYEQYF
.	TRBV2	.	TRBJ2-1	TGTGCCAGCAGGAGCCTCCGGAGCGGCAATGAGCAGTTCTTC	CASRSLRSGNEQFF
.	TRBV7-8	.	TRBJ2-4	TGTGCCAGCAGCTTAGCATTTCGGGAAAACATTCAGTACTTC	CASSLAFRENIQYF
.	TRBV29-1	.	TRBJ2-1	TGCAGCGTTGACGGGGATGTAAGAGGTGAGCAGTTCTTC	CSVDGDVRGEQFF
TRBD2	TRBV28	once	TRBJ2-7	TGTGCCAGCACCTCTAGCGGGTTCACCTACGAGCAGTACTTC	CASTSSGFTYEQYF
.	TRBV30	.	TRBJ1-2	TGTGCCTGGAGTGTACGGGGGCCGGTCGGCTACACCTTC	CAWSVRGPVGYTF
TRBD1	TRBV14	.	TRBJ2-2	TGTGCCAGCAGCCCCCCTGGACAGGGCTCCACCGGGGAGCTGTTTTTT	CASSPPGQGSTGELFF
TRBD2	TRBV10-2	.	TRBJ2-3	TGCGCCAGCCGGACCCGTGCTAGCGGCCCACCCGGGCGCACAGATACGCAGTATTTT	CASRTRASGPPGRTDTQYF
.	TRBV10-3	.	TRBJ1-2	TGTGCCATCAGTGAGTCCGGGGGCCCTAACTATGGCTACACCTTC	CAISESGGPNYGYTF
TRBD2	TRBV7-3	.	TRBJ2-1	TGTGCCAGCAGCTTAACTAGCGGGAGATTGGGGCACAATGAGCAGTTCTTC	CASSLTSGRLGHNEQFF
.	TRBV6-5	.	TRBJ2-1	TGTGCCAGCAGTTACGACTCCCCACTATTGGACAATGAGCAGTTCTTC	CASSYDSPLLDNEQFF
TRBD2	TRBV18	.	TRBJ2-3	TGTGCCAGCTCACCAAGCGGGAGGGGAACAGATACGCAGTATTTT	CASSPSGRGTDTQYF
.	TRBV5-1	.	TRBJ1-1	TGCGCCAGCAGCTTGGGCTCGGGCGACAGTGAAGCTTTCTTT	CASSLGSGDSEAFF
.	TRBV19	.	TRBJ2-1	TGTGCCAGTAGTGAACAGGGATCCTACAATGAGCAGTTCTTC	CASSEQGSYNEQFF
.	TRBV2	.	TRBJ1-1	TGTGCCAGCAGTGTTTTCAGGGACACTGAAGCTTTCTTT	CASSVFRDTEAFF
TRBD2	TRBV15	once	TRBJ2-3	TGTGCCACCAGCAGAGCGGCGGGGGGCACAGATACGCAGTATTTT	CATSRAAGGTDTQYF
TRBD2	TRBV13	.	TRBJ2-3	TGTGCCAGCAGCTATAGGGGGTCCGGGACTAGCGGGAGGAGAGATACGCAGTATTTT	CASSYRGSGTSGRRDTQYF
TRBD2	TRBV11-2	.	TRBJ2-2	TGTGCCAGCAGCGATGGACTAGCGGGAGACCCGAACACCGGGGAGCTGTTTTTT	CASSDGLAGDPNTGELFF
.	TRBV27	.	TRBJ2-3	TGTGCCAGCAGTTATTTGGGAACAGATACGCAGTATTTT	CASSYLGTDTQYF
TRBD1	TRBV27	.	TRBJ1-2	TGTGCCAGCAGTTTACAGGGGGCTAACTATGGCTACACCTTC	CASSLQGANYGYTF
TRBD1	TRBV4-2	.	TRBJ1-5	TGTGCCAGCAGCCTGGGACAGGGAGAGGGGAATCAGCCCCAGCATTTT	CASSLGQGEGNQPQHF
.	TRBV18	.	TRBJ2-7	TGTGCCAGCTCACCCCGCAGCGACTACGAGCAGTACTTC	CASSPRSDYEQYF
.	TRBV10-3	.	TRBJ1-5	TGTGCCATCAGTGAGTCTTTATGGAAGCTCAATCAGCCCCAGCATTTT	CAISESLWKLNQPQHF
.	TRBV27	.	TRBJ2-3	TGTGCCAGCAGTTCCACCGCCGGGAGCGGCACAGATACGCAGTATTTT	CASSSTAGSGTDTQYF
.	TRBV7-6	.	TRBJ2-5	TGTGCCAGCAGCTTAGCGATAGGCAGGGATCAGTACTTC	CASSLAIGRDQYF
.	TRBV28	.	TRBJ2-3	TGTGCCAGCAGCCCCCTCGGGGCTTCCACAGATACGCAGTATTTT	CASSPLGASTDTQYF
.	TRBV5-8	.	TRBJ2-3	TGTGCCAGCCGAAGACTACTTGGAGATACGCAGTATTTT	CASRRLLGDTQYF
.	TRBV18	.	TRBJ2-7	TGTGCCAGCTCACCACCGAACACTAACGAGCAGTACTTC	CASSPPNTNEQYF
TRBD1	TRBV9	.	TRBJ1-4	TGTGCCAGCAGCAAATCAGGGGGCCGGGAAAAACTGTTTTTT	CASSKSGGREKLFF
TRBD1	TRBV5-1	.	TRBJ2-1	TGCGCCAGCAGCTTGGGATCGCGGACAGGGTACTACAATGAGCAGTTCTTC	CASSLGSRTGYYNEQFF
.	TRBV7-2	.	TRBJ2-7	TGTGCCAGCAGCTTAGAAGGTTGGGGATCGTTACCCTACGAGCAGTACTTC	CASSLEGWGSLPYEQYF
.	TRBV7-2	.	TRBJ2-3	TGTGCCAGCAGCTTAGTCGGCAGGGGTGGCGTTGGCACAGATACGCAGTATTTT	CASSLVGRGGVGTDTQYF
.	TRBV28	.	TRBJ2-3	TGTGCCAGCAGTTTACAGACAGATACGCAGTATTTT	CASSLQTDTQYF
TRBD2	TRBV28	.	TRBJ2-1	TGTGCCAGCAGCTCCCAGGTGGGGCGGGAGTACGATGAGCAGTTCTTC	CASSSQVGREYDEQFF
.	TRBV5-1	.	TRBJ2-7	TGCGCCAGCAGCTTGGCTAGTATGGGGCCCTACGAGCAGTACTTC	CASSLASMGPYEQYF
TRBD2	TRBV18	.	TRBJ2-7	TGTGCCAGCTCACCCCCGGGACTAGCGGGTCTAGGAGAGCAGTACTTC	CASSPPGLAGLGEQYF
TRBD2	TRBV2	.	TRBJ2-7	TGTGCCAGCAAGAGGACTAGCGGGGGTCCCTACGAGCAGTACTTC	CASKRTSGGPYEQYF
.	TRBV28	.	TRBJ1-2	TGTGCCAGCTATTCACTGGGGACCGATGGCTACACCTTC	CASYSLGTDGYTF
TRBD2	TRBV18	.	TRBJ2-4	TGTGCCAGCTCACCATCGGGAGGGCTGGCGGCCAAAAACATTCAGTACTTC	CASSPSGGLAAKNIQYF
.	TRBV30	.	TRBJ2-7	TGTGCCTGGAGGTTCAGGGGAACGTACGAGCAGTACTTC	CAWRFRGTYEQYF
TRBD2	TRBV7-2	.	TRBJ2-7	TGTGCCAGCAGCCCGACCGGGACTAGCGGCTACGAGCAGTACTTC	CASSPTGTSGYEQYF
.	TRBV9	.	TRBJ1-1	TGTGCCAGCAGCGTAAAGCAGGTTTCACAAGCTTTCTTT	CASSVKQVSQAFF
.	TRBV20-1	.	TRBJ1-2	TGCAGTGCCCCCGACGGCTATGGCTACACCTTC	CSAPDGYGYTF
TRBD1	TRBV2	.	TRBJ1-2	TGTGCCAGCAGCGTAGGGGGCGCGAACTATGGCTACACCTTC	CASSVGGANYGYTF
.	TRBV7-2	once	TRBJ2-5	TGTGCCAGCAGCTTATCCGGGGGATCGGCCCAGTACTTC	CASSLSGGSAQYF
TRBD1	TRBV5-6	.	TRBJ1-4	TGTGCCAGCAGCTCGTCGGACAGGCGCGCAACTAATGAAAAACTGTTTTTT	CASSSSDRRATNEKLFF